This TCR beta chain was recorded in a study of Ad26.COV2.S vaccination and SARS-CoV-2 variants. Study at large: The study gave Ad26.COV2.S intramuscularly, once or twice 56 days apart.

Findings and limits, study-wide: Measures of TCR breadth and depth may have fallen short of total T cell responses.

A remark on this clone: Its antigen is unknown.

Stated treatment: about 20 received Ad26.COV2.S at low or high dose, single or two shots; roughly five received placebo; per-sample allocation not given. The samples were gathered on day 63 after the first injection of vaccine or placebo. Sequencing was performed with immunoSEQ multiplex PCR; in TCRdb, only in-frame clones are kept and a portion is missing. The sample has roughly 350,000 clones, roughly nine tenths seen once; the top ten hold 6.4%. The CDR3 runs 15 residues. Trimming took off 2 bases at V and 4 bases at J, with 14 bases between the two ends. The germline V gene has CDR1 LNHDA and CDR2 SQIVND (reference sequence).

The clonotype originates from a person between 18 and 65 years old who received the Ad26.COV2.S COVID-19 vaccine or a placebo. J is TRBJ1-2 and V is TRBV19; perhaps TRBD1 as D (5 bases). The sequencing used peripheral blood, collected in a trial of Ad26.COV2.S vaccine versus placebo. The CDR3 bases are TGTGCCAGTAGTATACGCTCGTCGGGGGTCTATGGCTACACCTTC. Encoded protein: CASSIRSSGVYGYTF.